The rows below give T cell receptor beta chains drawn from one sample of a study of spatial heterogeneity in lung cancer. TCRdb re-called the 5' RACE reads with MiXCR, one entry per CDR3 protein. The table includes some 100,000 distinct CDR3 sequences, around 12% detected once. The sequences come from PBMCs, collected at surgery. The receptors were gathered from a male donor with early-stage non-small cell lung cancer. The CDR3 runs from the conserved cysteine through the conserved F or W.

V gene: TRBV11-2
J gene: TRBJ2-1
CDR3 protein: CASSLATIYNEQFF

V gene: TRBV2
J gene: TRBJ1-1
CDR3 protein: CASSTDRLNTEAFF

V gene: TRBV27
J gene: TRBJ2-2
CDR3 protein: CASSADRGLDTGELFF

V gene: TRBV5-1
J gene: TRBJ2-1
CDR3 protein: CASSRDSLGPHNEQFF

V gene: TRBV12-3/TRBV12-4
J gene: TRBJ1-1
CDR3 protein: CASSFGNLNTEAFF

V gene: TRBV10-3
J gene: TRBJ2-5
CDR3 protein: CAISRGGRGTETQYF

V gene: TRBV7-2
J gene: TRBJ2-7
CDR3 protein: CASSLGTGSSYEQYF

V gene: TRBV20-1
J gene: TRBJ1-6
CDR3 protein: CSALGRQGTNSPLHF

V gene: TRBV3-1
J gene: TRBJ2-3
CDR3 protein: CASSQGLAESMQYF

V gene: TRBV2
J gene: TRBJ2-1
CDR3 protein: CASSPPRRTGNNEQFF

V gene: TRBV11-1
J gene: TRBJ1-5
CDR3 protein: CASSLELSQPQHF

V gene: TRBV28
J gene: TRBJ2-3
CDR3 protein: CASSRMSRAGTQYF

V gene: TRBV20-1
J gene: TRBJ2-2
CDR3 protein: CSARDSGGGGTGELFF

V gene: TRBV5-1
J gene: TRBJ1-1
CDR3 protein: CASSFTTLNTEAFF